The clone carrying this TCR beta chain was detected once. Its antigen is still unknown. Analysis merged second doses at about 4 or about 12 weeks. This sample was taken from a study of T cell responses to AZD1222 COVID-19 vaccine. Study conclusions and caveats: It should be noted that donors were predominantly white British and more often female, and clonal diversity was possibly underestimated. Reportedly, nearly half of unique spike TCRs recognized epitopes outside B.1.351/B.1.1.7 mutations.

The repertoire was sequenced with immunoSEQ multiplex PCR; TCRdb's copy has only in-frame clones and lacks some. Of around 120,000 clones listed, roughly nine tenths were seen once; the top ten hold more than 1.5%. Germline assignment: CDR1 SGHRS and CDR2 YFSETQ. CDR3 length: 15 amino acids. Unmatched junction bases numbered 6, after V lost 4 bases and J lost 0 bases. The chain links TRBV5-1 to TRBJ1-1; 7 nucleotides line up with TRBD1. Here the sequenced sample was peripheral blood, taken 28 days after the second AZD1222 dose. This clonotype originated in an adult who received the AZD1222 COVID-19 vaccine. The CDR3 spells CASSPGDRLNTEAFF. In DNA, the CDR3 is TGCGCCAGCAGCCCAGGGGACAGACTGAACACTGAAGCTTTCTTT.